The source of this T cell receptor beta chain is a study of vaccination effects on CD4 cells after COVID-19. Antigen-specific CD4+ T cell clonotypes were called by their expansion after viral peptide-pool culture in ViraFEST. CD4+ T cells were isolated after nine to ten days of culture. Prior SARS-CoV-2 infection was absent in the vaccine recipients, as shown by negative nucleocapsid antibodies. TCRdb's copy holds only in-frame clones and misses some; the assay was immunoSEQ multiplex PCR. The table shows about 41,000 clones, with over 60% occurring only once. This CDR3 is built from 17 residues. Trimming left V 3 bases short and J 5 bases short, with 17 bases between. Germline V gives CDR1 LNHNV, CDR2 YYDKDF (reference sequence). Comment on this clone: Its antigen remains unknown.

This receptor was obtained from a human donor who received a COVID-19 vaccine. Sequenced here: CD4+ T cells from PBMCs cultured with HCoV-NL63 spike peptides, sampled before COVID-19 vaccination. V usage is TRBV15 and J usage is TRBJ2-6, with D possibly TRBD2 on 5 matching bases. CDR3 amino acids: CATSSERGLSRANVLTF. The DNA for the CDR3 is TGTGCCACCAGCAGCGAAAGAGGGCTTTCTCGGGCCAACGTCCTGACTTTC. Based on the CDR3 plus reference TRBV15 and TRBJ2-6, the full variable domain is DAMVIQNPRYQVTQFGKPVTLSCSQTLNHNVMYWYQQKSSQAPKLLFHYYDKDFNNEADTPDNFQSRRPNTSFCFLDIRSPGLGDTAMYLCATSSERGLSRANVLTFGAGSRLTVL.